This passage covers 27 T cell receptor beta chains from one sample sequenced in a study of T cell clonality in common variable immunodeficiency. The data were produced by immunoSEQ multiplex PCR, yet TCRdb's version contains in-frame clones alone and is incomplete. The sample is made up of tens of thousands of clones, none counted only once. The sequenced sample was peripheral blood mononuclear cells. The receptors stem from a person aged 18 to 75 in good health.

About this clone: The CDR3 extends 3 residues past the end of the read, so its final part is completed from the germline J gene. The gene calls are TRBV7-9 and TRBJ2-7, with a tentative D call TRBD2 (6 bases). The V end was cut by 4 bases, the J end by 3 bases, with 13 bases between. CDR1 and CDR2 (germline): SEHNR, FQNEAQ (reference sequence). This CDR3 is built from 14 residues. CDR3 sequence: CASSYWGLGYEQYF. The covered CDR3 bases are TGTGCCAGCAGCTACTGGGGACTGGGCTACGAG.

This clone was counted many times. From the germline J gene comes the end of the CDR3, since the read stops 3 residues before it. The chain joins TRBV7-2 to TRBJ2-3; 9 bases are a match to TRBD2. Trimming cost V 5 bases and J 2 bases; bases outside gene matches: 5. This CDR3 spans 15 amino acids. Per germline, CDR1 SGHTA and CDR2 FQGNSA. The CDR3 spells CASSPLAGNTDTQYF. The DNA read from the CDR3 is TGTGCCAGCAGCCCCCTAGCGGGGAACACAGATACG.

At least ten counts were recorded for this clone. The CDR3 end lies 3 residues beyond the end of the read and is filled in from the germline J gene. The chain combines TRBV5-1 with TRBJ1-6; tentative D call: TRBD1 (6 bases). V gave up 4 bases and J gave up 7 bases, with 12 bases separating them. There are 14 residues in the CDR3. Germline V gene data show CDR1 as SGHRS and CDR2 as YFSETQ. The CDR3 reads CASSVTGINSPLHF. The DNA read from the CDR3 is TGCGCCAGCAGCGTGACAGGAATCAATTCACCC.

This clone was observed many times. CDR3 sequence: CASSTLPGQDSYEQYF. The sequenced part of the CDR3 DNA is TGTGCCAGTAGTACCCTACCGGGACAGGACTCCTACGAG. This chain uses TRBV19 with TRBJ2-7, with 8 nucleotides matching TRBD1. The read comes to an end 3 residues before the CDR3 does, leaving the germline J gene to fill in the end. V lost 4 bases to trimming and J lost 0 bases; unmatched junction nucleotides: 8. The CDR3 spans 16 residues. Germline CDR1 reads LNHDA; CDR2 reads SQIVND (reference sequence).

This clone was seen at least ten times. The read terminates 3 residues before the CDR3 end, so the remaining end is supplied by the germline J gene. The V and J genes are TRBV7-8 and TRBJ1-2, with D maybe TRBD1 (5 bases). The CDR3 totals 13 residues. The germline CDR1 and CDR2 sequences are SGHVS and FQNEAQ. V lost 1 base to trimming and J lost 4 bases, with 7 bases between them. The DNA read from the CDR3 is TGTGCCAGCAGCTTAGTAGGGGTCTATGGC. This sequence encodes CASSLVGVYG. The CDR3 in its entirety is CASSLVGVYGYTF.

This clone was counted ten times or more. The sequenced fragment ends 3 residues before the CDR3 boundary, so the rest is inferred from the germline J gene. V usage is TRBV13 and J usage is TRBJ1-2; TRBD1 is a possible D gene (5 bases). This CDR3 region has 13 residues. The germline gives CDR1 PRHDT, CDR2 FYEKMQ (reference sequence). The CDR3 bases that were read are TGTGCCAGCAGTCCAAGGGGCCGTATTGGG. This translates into CASSPRGRIG. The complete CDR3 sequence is CASSPRGRIGYTF. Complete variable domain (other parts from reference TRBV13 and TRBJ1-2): AAGVIQSPRHLIKEKRETATLKCYPIPRHDTVYWYQQGPGQDPQFLISFYEKMQSDKGSIPDRFSAQQFSDYHSELNMSSLELGDSALYFCASSPRGRIGYTFGSGTRLTVV.

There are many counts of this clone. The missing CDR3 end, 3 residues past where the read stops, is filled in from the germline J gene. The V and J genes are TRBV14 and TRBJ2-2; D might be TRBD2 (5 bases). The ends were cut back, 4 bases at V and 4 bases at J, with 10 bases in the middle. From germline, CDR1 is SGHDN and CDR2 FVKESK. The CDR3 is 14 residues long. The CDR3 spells CASSLGLLTGELFF. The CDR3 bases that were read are TGTGCCAGCAGCCTTGGACTCCTCACCGGGGAG.

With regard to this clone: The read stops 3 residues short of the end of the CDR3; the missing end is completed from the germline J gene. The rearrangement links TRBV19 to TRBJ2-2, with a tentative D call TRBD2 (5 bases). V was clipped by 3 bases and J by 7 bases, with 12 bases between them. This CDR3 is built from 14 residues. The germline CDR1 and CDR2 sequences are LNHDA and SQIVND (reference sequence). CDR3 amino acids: CASSIEGSYGELFF. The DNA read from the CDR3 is TGTGCCAGTAGTATTGAGGGCTCCTACGGGGAG.

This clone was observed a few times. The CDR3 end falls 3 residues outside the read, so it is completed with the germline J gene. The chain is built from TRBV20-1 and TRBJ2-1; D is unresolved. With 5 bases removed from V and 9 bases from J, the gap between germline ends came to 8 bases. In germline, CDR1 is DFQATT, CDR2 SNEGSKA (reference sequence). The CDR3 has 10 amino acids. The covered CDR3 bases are TGCAGTGCTTTATACGGTGAG. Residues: CSALYGE. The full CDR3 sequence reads CSALYGEQFF.

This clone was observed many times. The CDR3 DNA, read in part, is TGTGCCCGGGGACAGGTGCAAGATACG. It is translated as CARGQVQDT. The whole CDR3 sequence reads CARGQVQDTQYF. This chain uses TRBV30 with TRBJ2-3; 8 bases are shared with TRBD1. Read coverage stops 3 residues before the CDR3 terminus; the germline J gene supplies the remainder. The V gene's germline CDR1 is GTSNPN and CDR2 SVGIG (reference sequence). This CDR3 comprises 12 residues. V lost 8 bases, J lost 5 bases, and 6 bases stayed unmatched.

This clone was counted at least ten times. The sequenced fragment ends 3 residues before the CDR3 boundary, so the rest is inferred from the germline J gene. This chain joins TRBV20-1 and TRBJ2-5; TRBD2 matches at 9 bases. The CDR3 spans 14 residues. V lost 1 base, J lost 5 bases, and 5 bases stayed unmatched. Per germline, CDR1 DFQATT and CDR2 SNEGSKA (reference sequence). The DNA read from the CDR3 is TGCAGTGCTAGAGTTAGCGGGAGTGGGGAGACC. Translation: CSARVSGSGET. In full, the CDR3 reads CSARVSGSGETQYF.

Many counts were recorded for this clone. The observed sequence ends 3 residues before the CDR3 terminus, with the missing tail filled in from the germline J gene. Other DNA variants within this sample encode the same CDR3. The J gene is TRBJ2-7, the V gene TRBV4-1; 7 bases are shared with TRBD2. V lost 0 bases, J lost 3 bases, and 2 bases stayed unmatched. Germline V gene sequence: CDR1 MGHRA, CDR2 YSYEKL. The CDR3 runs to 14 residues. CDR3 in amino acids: CASSQDSGFYEQYF. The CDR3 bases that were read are TGCGCCAGCAGCCAAGATAGCGGGTTCTACGAG.

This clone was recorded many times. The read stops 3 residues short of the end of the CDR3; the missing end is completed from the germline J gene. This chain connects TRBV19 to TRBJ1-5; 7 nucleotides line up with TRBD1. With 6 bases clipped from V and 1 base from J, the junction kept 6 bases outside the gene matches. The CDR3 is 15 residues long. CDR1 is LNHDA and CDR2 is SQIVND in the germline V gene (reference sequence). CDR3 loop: CASRSQGLSNQPQHF. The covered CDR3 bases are TGTGCCAGTAGATCACAGGGGTTGAGCAATCAGCCC. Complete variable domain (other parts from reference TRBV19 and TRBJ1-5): DGGITQSPKYLFRKEGQNVTLSCEQNLNHDAMYWYRQDPGQGLRLIYYSQIVNDFQKGDIAEGYSVSREKKESFPLTVTSAQKNPTAFYLCASRSQGLSNQPQHFGDGTRLSIL.

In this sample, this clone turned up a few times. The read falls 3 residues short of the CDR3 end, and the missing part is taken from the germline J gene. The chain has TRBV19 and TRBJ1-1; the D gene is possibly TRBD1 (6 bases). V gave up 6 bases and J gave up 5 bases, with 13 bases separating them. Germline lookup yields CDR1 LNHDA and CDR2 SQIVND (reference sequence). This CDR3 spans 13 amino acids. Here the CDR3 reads CASRNREWTEAFF. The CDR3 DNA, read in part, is TGTGCCAGTAGAAACAGGGAATGGACTGAA.

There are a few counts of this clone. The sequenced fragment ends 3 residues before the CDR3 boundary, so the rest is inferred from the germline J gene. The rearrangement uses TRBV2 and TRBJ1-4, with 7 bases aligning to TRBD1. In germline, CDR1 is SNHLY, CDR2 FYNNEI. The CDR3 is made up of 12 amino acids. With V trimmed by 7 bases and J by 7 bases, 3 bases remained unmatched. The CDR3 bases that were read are TGTGCCAGCACACAGGGGAGTGAAAAA. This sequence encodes CASTQGSEK. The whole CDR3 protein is CASTQGSEKLFF.

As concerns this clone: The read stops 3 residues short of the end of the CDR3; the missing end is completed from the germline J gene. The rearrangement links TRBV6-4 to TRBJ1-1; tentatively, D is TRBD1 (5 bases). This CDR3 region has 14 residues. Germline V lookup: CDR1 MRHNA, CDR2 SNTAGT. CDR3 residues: CASSERGEGPQAFF. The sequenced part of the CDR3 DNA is TGTGCCAGCAGTGAACGGGGGGAAGGACCCCAA.

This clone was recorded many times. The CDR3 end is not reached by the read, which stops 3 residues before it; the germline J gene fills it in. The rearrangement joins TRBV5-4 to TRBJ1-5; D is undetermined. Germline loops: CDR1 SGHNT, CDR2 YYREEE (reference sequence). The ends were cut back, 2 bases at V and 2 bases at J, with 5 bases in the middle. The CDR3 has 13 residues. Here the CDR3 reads CASSFRGNQPQHF. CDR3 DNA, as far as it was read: TGTGCCAGCAGCTTCCGCGGCAATCAGCCC.

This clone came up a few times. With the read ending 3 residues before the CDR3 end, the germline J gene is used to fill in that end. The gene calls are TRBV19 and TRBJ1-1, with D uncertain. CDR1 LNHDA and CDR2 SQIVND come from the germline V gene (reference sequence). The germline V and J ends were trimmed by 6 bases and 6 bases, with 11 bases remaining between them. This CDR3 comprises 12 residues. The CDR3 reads CASRGRLAEAFF. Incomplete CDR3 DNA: TGTGCCAGTAGAGGCAGGTTAGCTGAA.

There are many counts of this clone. CDR3 sequence reads: CSARVSLGADTQYF. The sequenced part of the CDR3 DNA is TGCAGTGCTAGAGTGAGCCTAGGAGCAGATACG. V usage is TRBV20-1 and J usage is TRBJ2-3; no clear D gene. Sequencing ends 3 residues short of the CDR3 end; the germline J gene provides the rest. Germline values: CDR1 DFQATT, CDR2 SNEGSKA (reference sequence). The CDR3 runs 14 residues. With 1 base removed from V and 4 bases from J, the gap between germline ends came to 12 bases.

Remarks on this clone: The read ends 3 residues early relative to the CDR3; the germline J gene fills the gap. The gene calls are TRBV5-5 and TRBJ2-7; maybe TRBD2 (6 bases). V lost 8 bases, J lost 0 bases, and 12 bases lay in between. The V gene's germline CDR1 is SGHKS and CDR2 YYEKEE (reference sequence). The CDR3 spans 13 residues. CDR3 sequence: CASRSEGSYEQYF. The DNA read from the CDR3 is TGTGCCAGTCGGTCGGAGGGCTCCTACGAG. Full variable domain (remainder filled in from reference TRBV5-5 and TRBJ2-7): DAGVTQSPTHLIKTRGQQVTLRCSPISGHKSVSWYQQVLGQGPQFIFQYYEKEERGRGNFPDRFSARQFPNYSSELNVNALLLGDSALYLCASRSEGSYEQYFGPGTRLTVT.

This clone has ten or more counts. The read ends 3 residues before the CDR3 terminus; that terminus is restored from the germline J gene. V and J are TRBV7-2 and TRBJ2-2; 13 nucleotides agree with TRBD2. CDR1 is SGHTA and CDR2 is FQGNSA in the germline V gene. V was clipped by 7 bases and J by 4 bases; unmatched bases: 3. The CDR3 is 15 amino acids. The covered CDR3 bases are TGTGCCAGCAAACTAGCGGGAGGGAGCACCGGGGAG. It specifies CASKLAGGSTGE. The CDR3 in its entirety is CASKLAGGSTGELFF.

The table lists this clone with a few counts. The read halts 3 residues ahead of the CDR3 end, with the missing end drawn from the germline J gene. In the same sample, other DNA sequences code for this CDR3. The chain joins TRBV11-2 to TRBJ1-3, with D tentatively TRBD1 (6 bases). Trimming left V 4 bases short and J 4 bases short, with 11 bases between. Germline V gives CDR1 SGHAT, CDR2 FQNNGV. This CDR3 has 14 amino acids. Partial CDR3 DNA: TGTGCCAGCAGCTCGCAGACAGGAGGAAACACC. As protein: CASSSQTGGNT. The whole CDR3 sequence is CASSSQTGGNTIYF.

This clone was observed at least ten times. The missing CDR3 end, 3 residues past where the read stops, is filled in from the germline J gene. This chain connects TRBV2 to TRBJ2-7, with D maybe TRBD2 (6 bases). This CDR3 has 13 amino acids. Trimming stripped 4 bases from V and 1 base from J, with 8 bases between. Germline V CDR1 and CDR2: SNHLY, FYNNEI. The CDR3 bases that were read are TGTGCCAGCAGTGTCCTAGCGTCCTACGAG. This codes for CASSVLASYE. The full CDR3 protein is CASSVLASYEQYF.

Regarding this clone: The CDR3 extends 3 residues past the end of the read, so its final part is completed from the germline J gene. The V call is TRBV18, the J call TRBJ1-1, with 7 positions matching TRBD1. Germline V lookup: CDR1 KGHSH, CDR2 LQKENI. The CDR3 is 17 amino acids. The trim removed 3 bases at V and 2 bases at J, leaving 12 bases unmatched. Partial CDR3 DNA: TGTGCCAGCTCACCCCAATCCCACGGAGGGGGCAACACTGAA. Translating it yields CASSPQSHGGGNTE. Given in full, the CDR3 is CASSPQSHGGGNTEAFF.

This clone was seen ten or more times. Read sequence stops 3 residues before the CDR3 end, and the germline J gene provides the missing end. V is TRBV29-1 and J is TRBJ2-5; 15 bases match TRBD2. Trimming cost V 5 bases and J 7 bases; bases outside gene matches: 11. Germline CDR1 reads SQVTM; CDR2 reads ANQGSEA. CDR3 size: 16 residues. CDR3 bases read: TGCAGCGTTCGTCACTCGGGACTAGCGGGAGGTGGGACC. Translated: CSVRHSGLAGGGT. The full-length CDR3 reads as CSVRHSGLAGGGTQYF.

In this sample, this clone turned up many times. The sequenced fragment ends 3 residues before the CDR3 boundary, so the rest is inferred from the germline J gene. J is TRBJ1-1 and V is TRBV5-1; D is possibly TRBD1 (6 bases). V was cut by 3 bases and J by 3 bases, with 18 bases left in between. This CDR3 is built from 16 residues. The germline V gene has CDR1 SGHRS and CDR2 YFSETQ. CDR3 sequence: CASSSSGGAGYTEAFF. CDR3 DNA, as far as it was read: TGCGCCAGCAGCTCTTCGGGGGGCGCAGGGTACACTGAA.

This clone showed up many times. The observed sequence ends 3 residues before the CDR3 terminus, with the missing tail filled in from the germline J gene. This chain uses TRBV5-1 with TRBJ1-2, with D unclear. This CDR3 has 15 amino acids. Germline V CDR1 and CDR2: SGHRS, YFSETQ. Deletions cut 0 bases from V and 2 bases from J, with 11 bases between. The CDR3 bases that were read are TGCGCCAGCAGCTTGGCCTATCCAGGAAACTATGGC. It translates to CASSLAYPGNYG. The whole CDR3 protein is CASSLAYPGNYGYTF.